This TCR beta chain was found in a study of shared clonotypes between healthy human individuals. The CDR3 runs to 14 residues. V lost 8 bases and J lost 2; bases outside the gene matches: 7. Germline CDR1 reads MDHEN; CDR2 reads SYDVKM. The method was immunoSEQ multiplex PCR; TCRdb's version includes in-frame clones alone and lacks a portion of them. Altogether 600,000 to 700,000 clones are present, 73% being singletons, with the ten largest covering around 1.7%. Only Caucasian adults living in Nashville, Tennessee made up the donor group. The TCR originated in a woman aged 25 to 39 in good health. The J gene is TRBJ2-7, the V gene TRBV28, with 9 positions matching TRBD2. The specimen sequenced was memory CD4+ T cells sorted from blood. Subset indicated: CD45RA-negative fraction. CDR3 region: CASGKLAGTYEQYF. The CDR3 nucleotides are TGTGCCAGCGGAAAGCTAGCGGGGACCTACGAGCAGTACTTC. Full variable domain (remainder filled in from reference TRBV28 and TRBJ2-7): DVKVTQSSRYLVKRTGEKVFLECVQDMDHENMFWYRQDPGLGLRLIYFSYDVKMKEKGDIPEGYSVSREKKERFSLILESASTNQTSMYLCASGKLAGTYEQYFGPGTRLTVT.